The clone carrying this T cell receptor beta chain was detected only a few times. The antigen is undetermined. This specimen comes from a study of regulatory T cells in long-lasting Graves disease. The wider study: Graves' patients (newly diagnosed) had been on antithyroid drugs under 3 months.

The time point denotes: newly diagnosed GD, antithyroid drugs for less than 3 months. RNA isolated from PBMCs was used to make the TCR library. The TCR beta library used iRepertoire HTBI primers with Arm-PCR amplification of CDR3. A single record per CDR3 protein comes from TCRdb applying MiXCR to the multiplex PCR reads. The data show about 350,000 distinct CDR3 sequences, around 15% seen once. Findings and caveats of the study: In persistent patients, shared public clonotypes (more than 2,500) outnumbered those in new patients (about 970).

The CDR3 extends over 15 amino acids. V gave up 2 bases and J gave up 7 bases; unmatched junction bases: 7. Per germline, CDR1 MNHEY and CDR2 SVGAGI. The data were also submitted as part of a second study, on T cells in Graves' hyperthyroidism and ophthalmopathy. Per that study: Disease duration under 2 months; hyperthyroidism patients were aged 18 to 65.

Sequenced here: peripheral blood mononuclear cells (PBMCs), sampled at new diagnosis, from a patient treated with antithyroid drugs. This TCR came from a man aged 35 to 55 with Graves disease. This chain uses TRBV6-5 with TRBJ2-1; 8 nucleotides align to TRBD1. The CDR3 nucleotides read TGTGCCAGCAGTTACAGGCCAGGGGGCTCGAATGAGCAGTTCTTC. The encoded protein is CASSYRPGGSNEQFF.